This T cell receptor beta chain comes out of a study of T cell changes during pregnancy in multiple sclerosis. The CDR3 length is 15 residues. V was pared by 0 bases and J by 1 base, with 9 bases between. CDR1 is SGHAT and CDR2 is FQNNGV in the germline V gene. The data were produced by immunoSEQ multiplex PCR, yet TCRdb's version contains in-frame clones alone and is incomplete. The data contain approximately 52,000 clones, approximately 92% of them singletons. The sequencing here drew on CD4+ T cells from peripheral blood mononuclear cells, taken in the second trimester of pregnancy. The clonotype was recovered from a female donor in good health, enrolled as a control in a pregnancy study. V and J are TRBV11-2 and TRBJ2-5; D ambiguous. CDR3 sequence reads: CASSLEHSIQETQYF. CDR3 DNA: TGTGCCAGCAGCTTAGAGCACTCGATCCAAGAGACCCAGTACTTC.